This T cell receptor (beta chain) came from a study of OX40 agonist ivuxolimab in advanced cancers. Study background: Dosing consisted of intravenous ivuxolimab at 0.01 to 10 mg/kg every 2 weeks.

This table comes from immunoSEQ multiplex PCR, and its TCRdb copy is limited to in-frame clones, with some not included. Of fewer than 95,000 clones in the sample, around 90% were seen once. As regards this clone: Its antigen remains unidentified.

Germline CDR1 SEHNR, CDR2 FQNEAQ (reference sequence). The CDR3 contains 15 residues. Deletions cut 5 bases from V and 0 bases from J, with 14 bases between. Whole-study findings and limits: The study did not work out the antigen specificity of the expanded peripheral T cells. The CD4+ and CD8+ T cells in the blood had expanded clonally by week 6 at 0.1 to 3.0 mg/kg.

The chain links TRBV7-9 to TRBJ2-7; possible D gene TRBD1, 6 bases. The receptor was derived from an adult with an advanced solid tumor such as melanoma, head and neck, liver or kidney cancer. This specimen was CD4+ or CD8+ T cells sorted from blood, taken in a trial of the OX40 agonist ivuxolimab. CDR3 nucleotide sequence: TGTGCCAGCAGCCTCAGGGGTTTAGGCTCCTACGAGCAGTACTTC. Translated: CASSLRGLGSYEQYF.